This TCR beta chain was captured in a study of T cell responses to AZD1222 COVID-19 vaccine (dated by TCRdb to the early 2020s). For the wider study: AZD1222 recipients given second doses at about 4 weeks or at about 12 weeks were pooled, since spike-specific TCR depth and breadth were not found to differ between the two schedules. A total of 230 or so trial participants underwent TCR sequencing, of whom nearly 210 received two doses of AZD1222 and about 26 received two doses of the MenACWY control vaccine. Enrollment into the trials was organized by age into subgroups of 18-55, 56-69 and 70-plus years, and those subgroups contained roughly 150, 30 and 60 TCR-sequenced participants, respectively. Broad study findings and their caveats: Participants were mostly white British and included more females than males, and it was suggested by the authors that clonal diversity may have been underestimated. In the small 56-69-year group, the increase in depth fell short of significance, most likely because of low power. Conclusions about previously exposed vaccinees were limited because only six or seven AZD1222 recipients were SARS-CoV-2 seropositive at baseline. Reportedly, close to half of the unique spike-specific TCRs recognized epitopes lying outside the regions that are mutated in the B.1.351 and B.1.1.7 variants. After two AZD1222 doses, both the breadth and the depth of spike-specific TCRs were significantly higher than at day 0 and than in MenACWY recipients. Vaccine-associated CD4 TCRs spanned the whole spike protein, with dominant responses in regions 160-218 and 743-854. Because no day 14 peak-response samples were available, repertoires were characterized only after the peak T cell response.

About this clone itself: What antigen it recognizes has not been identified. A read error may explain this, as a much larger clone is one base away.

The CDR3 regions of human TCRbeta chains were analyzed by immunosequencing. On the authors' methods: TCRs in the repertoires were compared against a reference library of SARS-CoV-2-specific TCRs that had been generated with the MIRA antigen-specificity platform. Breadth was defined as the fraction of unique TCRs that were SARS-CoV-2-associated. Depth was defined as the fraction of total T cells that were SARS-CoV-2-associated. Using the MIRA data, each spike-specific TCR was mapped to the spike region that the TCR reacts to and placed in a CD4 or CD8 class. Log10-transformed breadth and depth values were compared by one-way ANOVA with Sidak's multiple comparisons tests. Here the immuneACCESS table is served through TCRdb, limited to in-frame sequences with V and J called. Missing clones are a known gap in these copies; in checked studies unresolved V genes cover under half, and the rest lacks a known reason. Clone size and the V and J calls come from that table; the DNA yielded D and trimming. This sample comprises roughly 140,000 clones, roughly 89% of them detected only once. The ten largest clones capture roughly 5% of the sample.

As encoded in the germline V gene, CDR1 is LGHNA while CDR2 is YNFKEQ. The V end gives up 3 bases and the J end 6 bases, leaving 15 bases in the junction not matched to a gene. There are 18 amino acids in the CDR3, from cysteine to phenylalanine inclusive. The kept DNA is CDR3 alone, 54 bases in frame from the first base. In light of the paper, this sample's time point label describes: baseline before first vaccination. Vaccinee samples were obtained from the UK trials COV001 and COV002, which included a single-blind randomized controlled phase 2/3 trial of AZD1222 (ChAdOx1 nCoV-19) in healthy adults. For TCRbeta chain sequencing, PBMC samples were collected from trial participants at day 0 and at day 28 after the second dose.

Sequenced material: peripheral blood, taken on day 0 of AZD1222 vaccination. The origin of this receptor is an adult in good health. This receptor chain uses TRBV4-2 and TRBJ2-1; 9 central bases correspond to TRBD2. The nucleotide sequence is TGTGCCAGCAGCCATCACACAGCGGGAGGAGAGATAGGCAATGAGCAGTTCTTC. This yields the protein CASSHHTAGGEIGNEQFF.